This is a list of T cell receptor beta chains from one sample in a study of shared clonotypes between healthy human individuals. Libraries were prepared by immunoSEQ multiplex PCR; TCRdb keeps only in-frame clonotypes and omits some of them. The sample lists about 1.5 million clones; 95% to 99% were seen once. The sequenced material came from naive CD4+ T cells sorted from blood. The receptors derive from a young man in good health. CDR3s include the opening cysteine and the closing phenylalanine or tryptophan. A D gene is named only where the DNA matches it firmly. Size is omitted from some rows. Given values are once, few, many or a class for expanded clones.

v_call: TRBV7-2
clone_size: .
j_call: TRBJ2-3
d_call: .
cdr3_aa: CASSLGGGITTDTQYF
cdr3_nt: TGTGCCAGCAGCTTAGGTGGGGGGATCACCACAGATACGCAGTATTTT

v_call: TRBV5-1
clone_size: .
j_call: TRBJ2-6
d_call: .
cdr3_aa: CASSLDSVRGANVLTF
cdr3_nt: TGCGCCAGCAGCTTGGATAGCGTTCGAGGGGCCAACGTCCTGACTTTC

v_call: TRBV6-5
clone_size: .
j_call: TRBJ2-1
d_call: TRBD2
cdr3_aa: CASSYLASGRWNEQFF
cdr3_nt: TGTGCCAGCAGTTACTTGGCTAGCGGGAGATGGAATGAGCAGTTCTTC

v_call: TRBV5-4
clone_size: .
j_call: TRBJ1-5
d_call: .
cdr3_aa: CASSPYQGQPQHF
cdr3_nt: TGTGCCAGCAGCCCTTATCAGGGGCAGCCCCAGCATTTT

v_call: TRBV7-3
clone_size: .
j_call: TRBJ2-4
d_call: TRBD2
cdr3_aa: CASSLGGDQNIQYF
cdr3_nt: TGTGCCAGCAGCTTGGGAGGGGATCAAAACATTCAGTACTTC

v_call: TRBV18
clone_size: .
j_call: TRBJ1-1
d_call: .
cdr3_aa: CASSPLFGNTEAFF
cdr3_nt: TGTGCCAGCTCACCCCTCTTTGGGAACACTGAAGCTTTCTTT

v_call: TRBV28
clone_size: .
j_call: TRBJ2-3
d_call: TRBD2
cdr3_aa: CASLTGRVVSTDTQYF
cdr3_nt: TGTGCCAGCCTCACTGGGAGGGTAGTCAGCACAGATACGCAGTATTTT

v_call: TRBV28
clone_size: .
j_call: TRBJ1-1
d_call: .
cdr3_aa: CASSPAGPWTTEAFF
cdr3_nt: TGTGCCAGCAGTCCCGCCGGGCCCTGGACCACTGAAGCTTTCTTT

v_call: TRBV19
clone_size: .
j_call: TRBJ2-3
d_call: TRBD1
cdr3_aa: CASTKTGWWADTQYF
cdr3_nt: TGTGCCAGTACCAAGACAGGGTGGTGGGCAGATACGCAGTATTTT

v_call: TRBV11-3
clone_size: .
j_call: TRBJ2-2
d_call: .
cdr3_aa: CASSLGGAGELFF
cdr3_nt: TGTGCCAGCAGCTTAGGGGGAGCCGGGGAGCTGTTTTTT

v_call: TRBV9
clone_size: .
j_call: TRBJ1-4
d_call: TRBD1
cdr3_aa: CASSVDPDRVGEKLFF
cdr3_nt: TGTGCCAGCAGCGTAGACCCCGACAGGGTCGGAGAAAAACTGTTTTTT

v_call: TRBV14
clone_size: .
j_call: TRBJ2-2
d_call: .
cdr3_aa: CASRTLWQGQNGTGELFF
cdr3_nt: TGTGCCAGCAGAACCCTATGGCAGGGGCAGAATGGCACCGGGGAGCTGTTTTTT

v_call: TRBV5-5
clone_size: .
j_call: TRBJ2-7
d_call: .
cdr3_aa: CASSRAGTLYEQYF
cdr3_nt: TGTGCCAGCAGCCGTGCCGGGACCTTATACGAGCAGTACTTC

v_call: TRBV7-9
clone_size: once
j_call: TRBJ2-2
d_call: TRBD2
cdr3_aa: CASSRGLAGGPDGELFF
cdr3_nt: TGTGCCAGCAGCAGGGGACTAGCGGGAGGGCCCGACGGGGAGCTGTTTTTT

v_call: TRBV5-1
clone_size: .
j_call: TRBJ2-6
d_call: .
cdr3_aa: CASSPAGSGANVLTF
cdr3_nt: TGCGCCAGCAGCCCAGCAGGGTCTGGGGCCAACGTCCTGACTTTC

v_call: TRBV5-1
clone_size: .
j_call: TRBJ2-2
d_call: TRBD2
cdr3_aa: CASSVTSGSTGELFF
cdr3_nt: TGCGCCAGCAGCGTTACTAGCGGGAGTACCGGGGAGCTGTTTTTT

v_call: TRBV28
clone_size: .
j_call: TRBJ1-5
d_call: TRBD1
cdr3_aa: CASTTQQGLPQHF
cdr3_nt: TGTGCCAGCACCACCCAACAGGGGCTGCCCCAGCATTTT

v_call: TRBV6-5
clone_size: .
j_call: TRBJ1-1
d_call: .
cdr3_aa: CASSRTGYTEAFF
cdr3_nt: TGTGCCAGCAGCCGGACCGGTTACACTGAAGCTTTCTTT

v_call: TRBV5-1
clone_size: .
j_call: TRBJ2-7
d_call: TRBD1
cdr3_aa: CASSISGQGVSYEQYF
cdr3_nt: TGCGCCAGCAGCATATCGGGACAGGGGGTTTCCTACGAGCAGTACTTC

v_call: TRBV7-8
clone_size: .
j_call: TRBJ2-5
d_call: TRBD2
cdr3_aa: CASSLSSLAGRETQYF
cdr3_nt: TGTGCCAGCAGCTTATCCTCGCTAGCGGGAAGGGAGACCCAGTACTTC

v_call: TRBV5-4
clone_size: .
j_call: TRBJ2-2
d_call: .
cdr3_aa: CASSPPDEGGELFF
cdr3_nt: TGTGCCAGCAGCCCGCCAGATGAGGGCGGGGAGCTGTTTTTT

v_call: TRBV27
clone_size: .
j_call: TRBJ2-7
d_call: TRBD2
cdr3_aa: CATPGGSGRAKAYEQYF
cdr3_nt: TGTGCCACACCGGGGGGTAGCGGGAGGGCGAAGGCCTACGAGCAGTACTTC

v_call: TRBV18
clone_size: .
j_call: TRBJ1-3
d_call: TRBD1
cdr3_aa: CASSQSGQGAGNTIYF
cdr3_nt: TGTGCCAGCTCACAGTCGGGACAGGGTGCTGGAAACACCATATATTTT

v_call: TRBV28
clone_size: .
j_call: TRBJ2-7
d_call: TRBD1
cdr3_aa: CASSFQDRGVYEQYF
cdr3_nt: TGTGCCAGCAGTTTCCAAGACAGGGGGGTCTACGAGCAGTACTTC

v_call: TRBV29-1
clone_size: .
j_call: TRBJ1-2
d_call: .
cdr3_aa: CSVDGGNYGYTF
cdr3_nt: TGCAGCGTTGACGGGGGTAACTATGGCTACACCTTC

v_call: TRBV6-5
clone_size: .
j_call: TRBJ2-1
d_call: TRBD2
cdr3_aa: CASSYAGLAENNEQFF
cdr3_nt: TGTGCCAGCAGTTATGCGGGACTAGCGGAAAACAATGAGCAGTTCTTC

v_call: TRBV11-3
clone_size: .
j_call: TRBJ2-1
d_call: .
cdr3_aa: CASSATPREQFF
cdr3_nt: TGTGCCAGCAGCGCTACTCCGCGGGAGCAGTTCTTC

v_call: TRBV14
clone_size: .
j_call: TRBJ1-1
d_call: .
cdr3_aa: CASSTRDGVRRAEAFF
cdr3_nt: TGTGCCAGCAGCACACGGGACGGTGTAAGACGGGCTGAAGCTTTCTTT

v_call: TRBV19
clone_size: .
j_call: TRBJ1-5
d_call: .
cdr3_aa: CASSIYSQYTSNQPQHF
cdr3_nt: TGTGCCAGTAGTATCTACAGCCAGTACACCAGCAATCAGCCCCAGCATTTT

v_call: TRBV28
clone_size: .
j_call: TRBJ1-1
d_call: .
cdr3_aa: CASRTGPMNTEAFF
cdr3_nt: TGTGCCAGCAGGACAGGCCCCATGAACACTGAAGCTTTCTTT

v_call: TRBV5-4
clone_size: .
j_call: TRBJ2-3
d_call: TRBD2
cdr3_aa: CASSLSASGSTDTQYF
cdr3_nt: TGTGCCAGCAGCTTGTCCGCTAGCGGGAGCACAGATACGCAGTATTTT

v_call: TRBV9
clone_size: .
j_call: TRBJ2-1
d_call: .
cdr3_aa: CASSVAGHVSYNEQFF
cdr3_nt: TGTGCCAGCAGCGTAGCAGGCCACGTGTCTTACAATGAGCAGTTCTTC

v_call: TRBV7-3
clone_size: .
j_call: TRBJ1-2
d_call: .
cdr3_aa: CASSPVGTNYGYTF
cdr3_nt: TGTGCCAGCAGCCCCGTTGGGACAAACTATGGCTACACCTTC

v_call: TRBV19
clone_size: .
j_call: TRBJ2-3
d_call: .
cdr3_aa: CASSITGESTDTQYF
cdr3_nt: TGTGCCAGTAGTATTACGGGAGAAAGCACAGATACGCAGTATTTT

v_call: TRBV4-3
clone_size: .
j_call: TRBJ2-3
d_call: TRBD1
cdr3_aa: CASSHLQLYNDRGDTQYF
cdr3_nt: TGCGCCAGCAGCCATCTACAATTGTATAACGACAGGGGGGATACGCAGTATTTT

v_call: TRBV10-2
clone_size: .
j_call: TRBJ2-1
d_call: .
cdr3_aa: CASSELRNEQFF
cdr3_nt: TGCGCCAGCAGTGAATTGCGGAATGAGCAGTTCTTC

v_call: TRBV11-1
clone_size: .
j_call: TRBJ1-1
d_call: TRBD1
cdr3_aa: CASSGGTGYTEAFF
cdr3_nt: TGTGCCAGCAGCGGAGGGACAGGGTACACTGAAGCTTTCTTT

v_call: TRBV7-2
clone_size: .
j_call: TRBJ2-7
d_call: TRBD2
cdr3_aa: CASRLGPSGSYEQYF
cdr3_nt: TGTGCCAGCAGGCTTGGGCCTAGCGGGAGCTACGAGCAGTACTTC

v_call: TRBV5-8
clone_size: .
j_call: TRBJ1-4
d_call: .
cdr3_aa: CASSFGTLEKLFF
cdr3_nt: TGTGCCAGCAGCTTCGGGACCCTTGAAAAACTGTTTTTT